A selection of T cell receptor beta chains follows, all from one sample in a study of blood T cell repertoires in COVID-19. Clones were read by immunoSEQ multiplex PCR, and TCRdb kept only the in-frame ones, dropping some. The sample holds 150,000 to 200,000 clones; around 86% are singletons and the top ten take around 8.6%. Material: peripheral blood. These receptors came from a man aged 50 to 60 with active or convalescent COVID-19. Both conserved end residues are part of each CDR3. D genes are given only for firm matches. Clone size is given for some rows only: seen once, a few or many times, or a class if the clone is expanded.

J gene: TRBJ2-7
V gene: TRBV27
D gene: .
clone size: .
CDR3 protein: CASSSTPTRLPYEQYF
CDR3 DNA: TGTGCCAGCAGTTCCACTCCAACTAGACTACCCTACGAGCAGTACTTC

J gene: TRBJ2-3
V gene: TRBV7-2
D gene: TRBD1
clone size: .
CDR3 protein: CASRATGATSTDTQYF
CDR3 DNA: TGTGCCAGCAGAGCAACAGGGGCCACTAGCACAGATACGCAGTATTTT

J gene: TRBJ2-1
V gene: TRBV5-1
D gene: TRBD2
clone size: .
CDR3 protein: CASSLSGALAGGPRYEQFF
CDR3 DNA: TGCGCCAGCAGCTTGTCGGGGGCCCTAGCGGGAGGGCCACGGTATGAGCAGTTCTTC

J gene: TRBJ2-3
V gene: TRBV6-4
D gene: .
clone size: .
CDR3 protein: CASKFDRSTDTQYF
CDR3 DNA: TGTGCCAGCAAGTTTGACAGGAGCACAGATACGCAGTATTTT

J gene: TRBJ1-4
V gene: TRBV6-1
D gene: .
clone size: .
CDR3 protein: CASSDEMKLFF
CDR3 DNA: TGTGCCAGCAGTGATGAGATGAAACTGTTTTTT

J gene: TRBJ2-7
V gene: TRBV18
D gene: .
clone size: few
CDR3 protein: CASSPQQSGEQYF
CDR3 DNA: TGTGCCAGCTCACCACAACAGTCGGGAGAGCAGTACTTC

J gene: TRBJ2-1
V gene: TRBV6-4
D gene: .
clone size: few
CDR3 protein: CASSGNSQTYNEQFF
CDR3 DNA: TGTGCCAGCAGTGGGAACAGTCAAACCTACAATGAGCAGTTCTTC

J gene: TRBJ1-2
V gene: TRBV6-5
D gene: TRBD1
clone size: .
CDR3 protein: CASSYSSGGRGYGYTF
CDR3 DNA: TGTGCCAGCAGTTACTCGTCAGGGGGCCGGGGCTATGGCTACACCTTC

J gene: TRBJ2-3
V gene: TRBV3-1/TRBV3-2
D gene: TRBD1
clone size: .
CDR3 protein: CASSQERFGGRGRFTDTQYF
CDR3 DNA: TGTGCCAGCAGCCAAGAAAGGTTTGGGGGCAGGGGGAGATTCACAGATACGCAGTATTTT

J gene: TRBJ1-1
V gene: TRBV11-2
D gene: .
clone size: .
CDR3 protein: CASSLDLSVKNTEAFF
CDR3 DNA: TGTGCCAGCAGCTTAGATCTCTCAGTAAAAAACACTGAAGCTTTCTTT

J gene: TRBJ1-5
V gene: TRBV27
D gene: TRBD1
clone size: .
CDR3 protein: CASSLSTGGQPQHF
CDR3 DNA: TGTGCCAGCAGTTTAAGCACAGGGGGTCAGCCCCAGCATTTT

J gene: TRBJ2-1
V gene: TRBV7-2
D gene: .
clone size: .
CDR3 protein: CASSLGARGDEQFF
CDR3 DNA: TGTGCCAGCAGCTTAGGGGCCAGGGGCGATGAGCAGTTCTTC

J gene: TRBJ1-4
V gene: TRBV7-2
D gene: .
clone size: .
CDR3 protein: CASSLVGQLGEKLFF
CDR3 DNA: TGTGCCAGCAGCTTAGTTGGGCAGCTCGGTGAAAAACTGTTTTTT

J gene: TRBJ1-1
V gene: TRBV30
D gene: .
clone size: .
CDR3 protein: CAWAQGLDTEAFF
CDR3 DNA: TGTGCCTGGGCACAGGGTCTGGACACTGAAGCTTTCTTT

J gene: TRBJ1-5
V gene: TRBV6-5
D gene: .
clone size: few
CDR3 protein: CASTGVRSGQPQHF
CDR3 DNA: TGTGCCAGCACCGGGGTCAGGTCGGGACAGCCCCAGCATTTT

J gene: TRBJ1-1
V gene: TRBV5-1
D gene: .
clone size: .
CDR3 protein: CASSLPGVNTEAFF
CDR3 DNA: TGCGCCAGCAGCTTGCCAGGGGTGAACACTGAAGCTTTCTTT

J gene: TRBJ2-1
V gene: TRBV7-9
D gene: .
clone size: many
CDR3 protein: CASSIPGVANNEQFF
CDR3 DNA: TGTGCCAGCAGCATTCCGGGGGTGGCGAACAATGAGCAGTTCTTC

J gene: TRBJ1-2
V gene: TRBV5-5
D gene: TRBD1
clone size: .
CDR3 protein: CASTRDSTDYGYTF
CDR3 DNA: TGTGCCAGCACCCGGGACAGTACCGACTATGGCTACACCTTC

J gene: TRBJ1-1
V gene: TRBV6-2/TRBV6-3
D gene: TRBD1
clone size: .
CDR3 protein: CASSYSTGGTEAFF
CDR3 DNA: TGTGCCAGCAGTTACTCGACAGGGGGCACTGAAGCTTTCTTT

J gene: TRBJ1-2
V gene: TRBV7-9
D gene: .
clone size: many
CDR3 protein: CASSASRGADYGYTF
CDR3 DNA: TGTGCCAGCAGCGCAAGCAGGGGAGCAGACTATGGCTACACCTTC

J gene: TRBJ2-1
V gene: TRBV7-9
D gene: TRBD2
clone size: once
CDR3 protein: CASSETSGSYNEQFF
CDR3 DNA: TGTGCCAGCAGCGAGACTAGCGGGTCCTACAATGAGCAGTTCTTC

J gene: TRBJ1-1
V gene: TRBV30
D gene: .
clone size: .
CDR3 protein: CAWSEAGEAFF
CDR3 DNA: TGTGCCTGGAGTGAGGCCGGGGAAGCTTTCTTT

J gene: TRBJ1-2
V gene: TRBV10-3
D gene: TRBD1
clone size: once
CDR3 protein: CAISESDRSLGGYTF
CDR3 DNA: TGTGCCATCAGTGAGTCGGACAGGTCTCTCGGGGGCTACACCTTC

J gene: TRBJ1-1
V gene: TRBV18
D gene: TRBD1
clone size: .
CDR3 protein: CASSYDRDAEAFF
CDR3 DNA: TGTGCCAGCTCATATGACAGGGACGCTGAAGCTTTCTTT

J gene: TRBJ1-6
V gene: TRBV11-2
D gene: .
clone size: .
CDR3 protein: CASSLDLNSPLHF
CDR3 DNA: TGTGCCAGCAGCTTAGATCTGAATTCACCCCTCCACTTT

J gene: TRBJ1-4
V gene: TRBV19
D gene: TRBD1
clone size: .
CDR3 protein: CASSIIRTGGEKLFF
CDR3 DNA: TGTGCCAGTAGTATTATAAGGACAGGCGGCGAAAAACTGTTTTTT

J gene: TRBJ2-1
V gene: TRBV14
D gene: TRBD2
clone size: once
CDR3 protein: CASSQVLAGTSSYNEQFF
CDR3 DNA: TGTGCCAGCAGCCAAGTCCTAGCGGGAACCAGCTCCTACAATGAGCAGTTCTTC

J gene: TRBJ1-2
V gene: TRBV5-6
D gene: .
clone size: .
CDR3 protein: CASSLGASNYGYTF
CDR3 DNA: TGTGCCAGCAGCTTGGGGGCCTCTAACTATGGCTACACCTTC

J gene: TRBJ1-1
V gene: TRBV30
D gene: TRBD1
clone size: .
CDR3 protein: CAWSPGQGLPEAFF
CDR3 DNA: TGTGCCTGGAGCCCGGGACAGGGACTCCCTGAAGCTTTCTTT

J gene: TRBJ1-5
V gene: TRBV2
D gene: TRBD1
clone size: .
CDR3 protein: CASNNDRGNQPQHF
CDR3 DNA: TGTGCCAGCAACAATGACAGGGGTAATCAGCCCCAGCATTTT

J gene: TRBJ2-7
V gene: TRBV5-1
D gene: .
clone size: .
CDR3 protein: CASSFASANTYEQYF
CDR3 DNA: TGCGCCAGCAGCTTCGCTAGCGCGAACACCTACGAGCAGTACTTC

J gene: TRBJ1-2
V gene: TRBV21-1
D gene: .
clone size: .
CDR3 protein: CASAPGQGLYGYTF
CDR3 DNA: TGTGCCAGCGCCCCAGGACAGGGCCTCTATGGCTACACCTTC

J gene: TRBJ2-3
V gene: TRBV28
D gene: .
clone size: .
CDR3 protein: CASSRGLDTQYF
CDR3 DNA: TGTGCCAGCAGTCGAGGACTGGATACGCAGTATTTT

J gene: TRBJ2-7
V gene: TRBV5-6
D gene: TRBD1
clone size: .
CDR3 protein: CASSWGQVSYEQYF
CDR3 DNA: TGTGCCAGCAGCTGGGGACAGGTCTCCTACGAGCAGTACTTC

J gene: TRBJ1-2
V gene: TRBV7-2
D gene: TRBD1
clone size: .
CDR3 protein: CASSFFDRGYGYTF
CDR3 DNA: TGTGCCAGCAGCTTCTTTGACAGGGGCTATGGCTACACCTTC

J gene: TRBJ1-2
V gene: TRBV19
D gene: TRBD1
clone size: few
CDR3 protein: CASRTGTGGLYGYTF
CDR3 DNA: TGTGCCAGTAGGACCGGGACAGGGGGCCTCTATGGCTACACCTTC

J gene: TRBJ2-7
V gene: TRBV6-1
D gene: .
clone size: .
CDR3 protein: CASSESGQVFEQYF
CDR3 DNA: TGTGCCAGCAGTGAATCAGGGCAGGTCTTCGAGCAGTACTTC

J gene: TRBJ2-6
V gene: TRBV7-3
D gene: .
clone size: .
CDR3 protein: CASSLSGGAGANVLTF
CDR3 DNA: TGTGCCAGCAGCTTAAGTGGAGGTGCTGGGGCCAACGTCCTGACTTTC

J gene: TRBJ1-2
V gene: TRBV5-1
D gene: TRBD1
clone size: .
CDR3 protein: CASSFEEGQGARGYTF
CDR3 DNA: TGCGCCAGCAGCTTCGAGGAGGGACAGGGGGCTCGGGGCTACACCTTC

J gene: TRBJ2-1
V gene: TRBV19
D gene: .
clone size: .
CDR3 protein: CASSIDRGNEQFF
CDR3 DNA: TGTGCCAGTAGTATAGACAGGGGCAATGAGCAGTTCTTC

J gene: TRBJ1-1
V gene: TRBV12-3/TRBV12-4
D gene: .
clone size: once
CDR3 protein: CASSLDGVTEAFF
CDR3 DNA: TGTGCCAGCAGTTTAGACGGGGTCACTGAAGCTTTCTTT

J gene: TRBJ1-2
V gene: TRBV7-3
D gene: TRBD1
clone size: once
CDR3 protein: CASSNGQGAQGYTF
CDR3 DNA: TGTGCCAGCAGCAACGGACAGGGGGCGCAAGGCTACACCTTC

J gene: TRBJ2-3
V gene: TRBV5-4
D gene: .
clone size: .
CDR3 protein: CASSSGQSDTQYF
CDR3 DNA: TGTGCCAGCAGCTCAGGACAGAGCGATACGCAGTATTTT

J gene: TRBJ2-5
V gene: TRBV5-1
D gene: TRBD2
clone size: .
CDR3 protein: CASSLRTSGTQETQYF
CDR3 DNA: TGCGCCAGCAGCTTAAGAACTAGCGGGACTCAAGAGACCCAGTACTTC

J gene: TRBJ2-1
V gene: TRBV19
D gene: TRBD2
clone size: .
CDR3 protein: CASSQSSGTDEQFF
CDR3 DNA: TGTGCCAGTAGTCAGTCTAGCGGGACCGATGAGCAGTTCTTC

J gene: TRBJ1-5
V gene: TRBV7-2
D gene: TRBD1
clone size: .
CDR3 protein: CASSYYLGQGEHF
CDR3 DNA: TGTGCCAGCAGCTATTACCTTGGACAGGGAGAGCATTTT

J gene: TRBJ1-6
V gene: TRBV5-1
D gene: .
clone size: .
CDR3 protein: CASSLALSRGGNSPLHF
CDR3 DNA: TGCGCCAGCAGCTTGGCCCTTAGTAGAGGGGGTAATTCACCCCTCCACTTT